Following are 27 T cell receptor beta chains from one sample sequenced in a study of immune characterization of retroperitoneal liposarcoma. A single record per CDR3 protein comes from TCRdb applying MiXCR to the PCR reads. Among approximately 9,300 distinct CDR3 sequences listed, 28% were seen once. The sample was tumor tissue. The receptors derive from a male donor with retroperitoneal liposarcoma.

This clonotype was detected only once. A much larger clone is a single base away; this may be a read error. Without the conserved terminal phenylalanine or tryptophan, this CDR3 likely stems from a read error. CDR3 in amino acids: CASSITRNEQYC. For the CDR3, the DNA is TGTGCCAGCAGCATTACTAGGAATGAGCAGTACTGC. The chain employs TRBV11-3 and TRBJ2-1; D possibly corresponds to TRBD2 (5 bases). The end of the DNA is better explained by TRBJ2-7, so the J call may be wrong. This CDR3 has 12 residues. Germline lookup yields CDR1 SGHNT and CDR2 YENEEA.

This clonotype is judged medium-sized. This chain joins TRBV6-1 and TRBJ2-1; the D gene is possibly TRBD1 (5 bases). TRBJ2-7 explains the end of the DNA better; the J call may be wrong. The CDR3 is 13 amino acids. CDR1 and CDR2 from the germline V gene are MNHNS and SASEGT. CDR3 in amino acids: CASGSGPHNEQYF. The CDR3 DNA is TGTGCCAGCGGATCAGGGCCACACAATGAGCAGTACTTC.

The sample holds a few counts of this clonotype. The CDR3 loop is CASSFRQGAGQETQYF. DNA of the CDR3: TGTGCCAGCAGTTTTCGACAGGGGGCAGGGCAAGAGACCCAGTACTTC. The chain is built from TRBV12-3 or TRBV12-4 and TRBJ2-4; 10 bases are shared with TRBD1. The DNA end is more similar to TRBJ2-5, so the J call may be wrong. The length of the CDR3 is 16 residues.

This clonotype is medium-sized by share. The CDR3 DNA reads as TGTGCCAGCAGTGAAGCGGGAGGGGACAGGGAGCTGTTTTTT. It codes for CASSEAGGDRELFF. The chain carries TRBV6-1 and TRBJ2-2; possibly TRBD2 for D (7 bases). V was pared by 0 bases and J by 9 bases, with 11 bases between. CDR3 length equals 14 residues. The V gene's germline CDR1 is MNHNS and CDR2 SASEGT.

Within the sample, this clonotype is medium-sized (0.01 to 0.1%). The chain is built from TRBV6-1 and TRBJ2-1, with D uncertain. CDR1 is MNHNS, CDR2 SASEGT, per germline. Trimming took 0 bases from V and 10 from J, leaving 13 bases between them. This CDR3 region has 14 residues. The CDR3 here is CASSEAWGPHEQFF. CDR3 coding DNA: TGTGCCAGCAGTGAAGCGTGGGGTCCCCACGAGCAGTTCTTC.

About this clonotype: This may stem from a read error, because a much larger clone lies one nucleotide away. The conserved final phenylalanine or tryptophan is absent from the CDR3, which likely points to a read error. The rearrangement uses TRBV6-6 and TRBJ2-1, with 7 nucleotides matching TRBD2. With the DNA end fitting TRBJ2-7 better, the J assignment may be wrong. This CDR3 comprises 15 residues. Germline loops: CDR1 MNHNY, CDR2 SVGAGI (reference sequence). For the CDR3, the DNA is TGTGCCAGCAGTTACGGCGGGAGCTCCTACAATGAGCAGTACCTC. Translation gives CASSYGGSSYNEQYL.

The chain recombines TRBV24-1 with TRBJ2-3; weak D call: TRBD2 (6 bases). This CDR3 comprises 15 residues. Germline loops: CDR1 KGHDR, CDR2 SFDVKD. Trimming stripped 3 bases from V and 1 base from J, with 10 bases between. In DNA form, the CDR3 reads TGTGCCACCAGTGATCCACTAGCACGCACAGATACGCAGTATTTT. It translates to CATSDPLARTDTQYF.

This clonotype was detected many times. The chain joins TRBV7-8 to TRBJ2-3, with 14 nucleotides matching TRBD2. Trimming took 1 base from V and 4 from J; bases not matched to a gene: 1. CDR1 and CDR2 from the germline V gene are SGHVS and FQNEAQ. The CDR3 loop spans 16 amino acids. CDR3 loop: CASSLVGLAGADTQYF. The CDR3 region has the DNA TGTGCCAGCAGCTTAGTGGGACTAGCGGGAGCAGATACGCAGTATTTT.

This clonotype was found a few times. The gene calls are TRBV6-1 and TRBJ2-4, with D hard to call. The DNA end favors TRBJ2-5, so the J call may be wrong. Germline CDR1 reads MNHNS; CDR2 reads SASEGT. The CDR3 length is 14 residues. The CDR3 protein is CASSHDTFLETQYF. As DNA, the CDR3 is TGTGCCAGCAGTCATGACACATTTCTGGAGACCCAGTACTTC.

J is TRBJ2-1 and V is TRBV11-2; a possible D gene is TRBD1 (6 bases). This CDR3 is built from 15 residues. Germline CDR1 and CDR2: SGHAT and FQNNGV. With 1 base removed from V and 2 bases from J, the gap between germline ends came to 9 bases. CDR3 amino acids: CASSLGPGAYNEQFF. As DNA, the CDR3 is TGTGCCAGCAGCTTAGGCCCAGGGGCCTACAATGAGCAGTTCTTC.

This clonotype appeared a few times. The chain uses TRBV6-5 and TRBJ2-1; 10 nucleotides match TRBD2. TRBJ2-7 matches the DNA end more closely, so the J call is doubtful. This CDR3 spans 15 amino acids. Germline CDR1 is MNHEY and CDR2 is SVGAGI. The CDR3 is CASSYGPSGSYEQYF. CDR3 bases: TGTGCCAGCAGTTACGGGCCTAGCGGGAGCTACGAGCAGTACTTC.

Judged by abundance, this clonotype is medium-sized (0.01 to 0.1%). V gene TRBV7-2 combines with J gene TRBJ2-1; 14 bases line up with TRBD2. The CDR3 totals 17 residues. Germline lookup yields CDR1 SGHTA and CDR2 FQGNSA. The V gene end was trimmed by 5 bases and the J gene end by 10 bases; junction bases not matched to a gene: 13. The CDR3 bases are TGTGCCAGCAGCCGCGGGACTAGCGGGAGTAAGTCCTACGAGCAGTTCTTC. Residues: CASSRGTSGSKSYEQFF.

V and J are TRBV7-2 and TRBJ2-1; 13 nucleotides match TRBD2. The germline V gene encodes CDR1 SGHTA and CDR2 FQGNSA. The CDR3 is made up of 16 amino acids. After removal of 5 bases from V and 13 bases from J, the junction contained 14 bases not matched to a gene. The CDR3 reads CASSPRLAGGGETQFF. The CDR3 nucleotides read TGTGCCAGCAGCCCGAGACTAGCGGGGGGCGGCGAGACCCAGTTCTTC.

V gene TRBV6-6 combines with J gene TRBJ1-3; 7 bases map to TRBD1. The trim removed 2 bases at V and 0 bases at J, leaving 1 base unmatched. Germline values: CDR1 MNHNY, CDR2 SVGAGI (reference sequence). This CDR3 contains 15 residues. DNA for the CDR3: TGTGCCAGCAGTTACGCAGGGGGCTCTGGAAACACCATATATTTT. Protein product: CASSYAGGSGNTIYF.

This clonotype was seen ten or more times. The chain carries TRBV6-1 and TRBJ2-4, with D possibly TRBD1 on 6 matching bases. The CDR3 length is 14 residues. Germline assignment: CDR1 MNHNS and CDR2 SASEGT. V lost 5 bases to trimming and J lost 2 bases, with 10 bases between them. This CDR3 is CASSLQGSKNIQYF. The DNA of the CDR3 is TGTGCCAGCAGTTTACAGGGTTCCAAAAACATTCAGTACTTC.

This chain uses TRBV11-3 with TRBJ2-1, with 11 bases lining up with TRBD2. This CDR3 spans 15 amino acids. CDR1 SGHNT and CDR2 YENEEA come from the germline V gene. The J segment lost 13 bases and the V segment lost 6 bases, leaving 14 bases of the junction unmatched. CDR3 region: CASSFLAGGQETQFF. The CDR3, as DNA: TGTGCCAGCAGTTTCCTAGCGGGAGGACAAGAGACCCAGTTCTTC.

CDR3 bases: TGTGCCAGCAGCTTAGAGGGGTCTCCGTCTGACACCATATATTTT. Translation gives CASSLEGSPSDTIYF. V is TRBV7-8 and J is TRBJ1-3, with D possibly TRBD1 on 5 matching bases. Germline-derived CDR1 and CDR2 are SGHVS and FQNEAQ. The germline V and J ends were trimmed by 1 base and 8 bases, with 15 bases remaining between them. CDR3 length: 15 amino acids.

This clonotype was observed many times. The chain uses TRBV27 and TRBJ2-1, with D perhaps assigned TRBD1 or TRBD2 (7 bases each). Germline loops: CDR1 MNHEY, CDR2 SMNVEV (reference sequence). V lost 8 bases and J lost 4, with 24 bases in between. This CDR3 is 17 amino acids long. Written as DNA, the CDR3 is TGTGCCAGCCGGGCGGGAGCAGGGGGGAAACCTTACAATGAGCAGTTCTTC. It is translated as CASRAGAGGKPYNEQFF.

This clonotype was counted a few times. DNA of the CDR3: TGTGCCAGCAGTTATACAGGGGGAAACGAGCAGTTCTTC. It codes for CASSYTGGNEQFF. The chain employs TRBV27 and TRBJ2-1; TRBD1 matches 8 bases. The CDR3 loop spans 13 amino acids. Germline CDR1 is MNHEY and CDR2 is SMNVEV (reference sequence). V was pared by 4 bases and J by 10 bases, with 6 bases of the junction left unmatched.

By share, this clonotype counts as medium-sized. The J gene is TRBJ2-1, the V gene TRBV6-1, with 8 bases matching TRBD1. CDR1 MNHNS and CDR2 SASEGT come from the germline V gene. The CDR3 runs 16 residues. With 5 bases clipped from V and 10 bases from J, the junction kept 16 bases outside the gene matches. CDR3 coding DNA: TGTGCCAGCAGTCCCCGGACAGGGTTTAGCTCCTACGAGCAGTTCTTC. This codes for CASSPRTGFSSYEQFF.

This clonotype ranks as medium-sized. In nucleotides, the CDR3 is TGTGCCAGCACCCTGTTCTCCTACGAGCAGTACTTC. This sequence encodes CASTLFSYEQYF. The genes are TRBV6-1 and TRBJ2-7; D remains ambiguous. V was shortened by 7 bases and J by 0 bases, with 7 bases between the two germline ends. Germline V gene data show CDR1 as MNHNS and CDR2 as SASEGT. The CDR3 loop spans 12 amino acids.

By sample share, this clonotype is medium-sized. CDR3 sequence (DNA): TGTGCCAGCAGGGTTACTAGCGGGAGTGGGTACGAGCAGTTCTTC. Translating it yields CASRVTSGSGYEQFF. The chain joins TRBV6-1 to TRBJ2-1, with 11 bases that match TRBD2. J gave up 10 bases and V 6 bases, and 11 bases lay outside the gene matches. CDR3 length equals 15 residues. Germline CDR1 reads MNHNS; CDR2 reads SASEGT.

The chain uses TRBV10-1 and TRBJ2-1; 8 nucleotides line up with TRBD2. CDR1 is WNHNN and CDR2 is SYGVQD in the germline V gene (reference sequence). The CDR3 contains 15 residues. Trimming removed 7 bases from V and 7 bases from J; junction bases left unmatched: 12. The CDR3 loop reads CASINAGASGNEQFF. The CDR3, as DNA: TGCGCCAGCATCAACGCCGGGGCTAGCGGGAATGAGCAGTTCTTC.

The V call is TRBV27, the J call TRBJ1-1; unclear D gene. The CDR3 consists of 13 residues. V was pared by 5 bases and J by 8 bases, with 15 bases between. CDR1 and CDR2 (germline): MNHEY, SMNVEV (reference sequence). CDR3 DNA sequence: TGTGCCAGCAGTCCAATTAAGACGGAAGAAGCTTTCTTT. It encodes CASSPIKTEEAFF.

This clonotype was seen at least ten times. The chain combines TRBV6-1 with TRBJ2-1; D call uncertain. The germline V gene has CDR1 MNHNS and CDR2 SASEGT. The CDR3 runs to 14 residues. Between the trimmed V and J ends, which lost 1 base and 10 bases, there was a span of 14 bases. The CDR3 sequence: CASSEGQETHEQFF. CDR3 coding DNA: TGTGCCAGCAGTGAAGGGCAGGAGACCCACGAGCAGTTCTTC.

Within the sample, this clonotype is medium-sized (0.01 to 0.1%). The chain couples TRBV6-1 to TRBJ2-1; D may be TRBD1 (6 bases). CDR3 length equals 15 residues. From germline, CDR1 is MNHNS and CDR2 SASEGT. V was shortened by 5 bases and J by 13 bases, with 24 bases between the two germline ends. CDR3: CASSLYRDAWETQFF. CDR3 DNA sequence: TGTGCCAGCAGTCTCTACAGGGATGCATGGGAGACCCAGTTCTTC.

The chain joins TRBV19 to TRBJ1-5; D perhaps matches TRBD1 (6 bases). From germline, CDR1 is LNHDA and CDR2 SQIVND (reference sequence). CDR3 size: 14 residues. V was shortened by 8 bases and J by 2 bases, with 13 bases between the two germline ends. Here the CDR3 DNA reads TGTGCCAGTTCAGCGACAGGAGGCAATCAGCCCCAGCATTTT. This gives the protein CASSATGGNQPQHF.